The sequence of this T cell receptor beta chain was determined in a study of control samples from healthy donors and cancer patients. Germline trimming cut 4 bases from V and 0 bases from J; bases unmatched to any gene: 5. Germline V gives CDR1 MNHNS, CDR2 SASEGT. The length of the CDR3 is 16 residues. This clone was detected once. Generated by immunoSEQ multiplex PCR, the TCRdb table keeps only in-frame clones and is missing some. The table includes more than 9,500 clones, roughly 90% detected once. The clonotype was recovered from a male donor with melanoma. The V and J genes are TRBV6-1 and TRBJ2-7; the match to TRBD2 covers 11 bases. Sequences were obtained from formalin-fixed, paraffin-embedded tissue. The CDR3 region has the DNA TGTGCCAGCAGTGGTATAGCGGGAGGGAGCTCCTACGAGCAGTACTTC. The encoded protein is CASSGIAGGSSYEQYF.